This T cell receptor beta chain appears in the sequencing data of a study of blood T cell repertoires in COVID-19. Across the whole study: Specimens from acute and convalescent COVID-19 originated in the United States, Italy and Spain. PBMCs, B-cell-depleted T cells, or T cells were the source of the cDNA or gDNA that made up the material.

This CDR3 spans 13 amino acids. The ends were cut back, 0 bases at V and 4 bases at J, with 7 bases in the middle. Germline V gene sequence: CDR1 SGDLS, CDR2 YYNGEE. Original methodology: Researchers report that nucleated cell counts were estimated from reference gene primer amplification. Sequencing was performed with immunoSEQ multiplex PCR; in TCRdb, only in-frame clones are kept and a portion is missing. V and J calls and clone size come straight from that table; D and trimming were deduced from the DNA. The table shows about 200,000 clones, with around 88% occurring only once. All enrollees were about 18 to 100 years old and from fewer than 25 US areas.

The receptor was derived from a man aged 35 to 55 with acute COVID-19. This sequence joins TRBV9 and TRBJ1-2; unclear D gene. The material sequenced was PBMCs or T cells enriched from blood (not recorded which). The CDR3 DNA reads TGTGCCAGCAGCGTAGAGCCCGGCTATGGCTACACCTTC. Encoded protein: CASSVEPGYGYTF.